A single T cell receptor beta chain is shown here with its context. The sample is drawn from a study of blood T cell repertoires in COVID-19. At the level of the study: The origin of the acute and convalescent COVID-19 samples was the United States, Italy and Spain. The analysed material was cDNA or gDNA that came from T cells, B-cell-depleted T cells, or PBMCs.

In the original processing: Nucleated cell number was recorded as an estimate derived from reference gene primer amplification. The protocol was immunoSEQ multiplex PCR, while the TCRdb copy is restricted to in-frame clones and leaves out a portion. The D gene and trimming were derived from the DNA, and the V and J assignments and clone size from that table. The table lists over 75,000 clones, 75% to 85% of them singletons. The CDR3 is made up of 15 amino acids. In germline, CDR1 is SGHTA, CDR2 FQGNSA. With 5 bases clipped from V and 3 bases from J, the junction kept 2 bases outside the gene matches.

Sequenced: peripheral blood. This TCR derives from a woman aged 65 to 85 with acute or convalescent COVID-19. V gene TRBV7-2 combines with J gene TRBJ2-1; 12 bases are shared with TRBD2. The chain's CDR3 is CASSPSGGGYNEQFF. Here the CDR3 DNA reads TGTGCCAGCAGCCCTAGCGGGGGGGGCTACAATGAGCAGTTCTTC.